The 12 T cell receptor beta chains in this list originate from one sample, sequenced in a study of T cells in Graves' hyperthyroidism and ophthalmopathy. The CDR3 regions of TCR beta were amplified from RNA transcripts. A set of HTBI primers served as the primers for a first-round RT-PCR of the TCR CDR3. MiXCR, run by TCRdb on the multiplex PCR reads, gives a single entry per CDR3 protein. Counted here are more than 500,000 distinct CDR3 sequences, around 15% occurring once; the ten biggest clones make up 29%. The specimen was blood. The receptors stem from a woman aged 25 to 39 with Graves' ophthalmopathy.

This clonotype was seen more than once but under ten times. This rearrangement joins TRBV6-1 to TRBJ2-5; 9 bases agree with TRBD2. The CDR3 is made up of 15 amino acids. J gave up 4 bases and V 6 bases, and 9 bases lay outside the gene matches. The germline V gene has CDR1 MNHNS and CDR2 SASEGT. For the CDR3, the DNA is TGTGCCAGCAGCCAAATAGCGGGAGACCGAGAGACCCAGTACTTC. Amino acids: CASSQIAGDRETQYF.

The J gene is TRBJ2-3, the V gene TRBV11-2; D might be TRBD1 (6 bases). In germline, CDR1 is SGHAT, CDR2 FQNNGV. Deletions cut 0 bases from V and 3 bases from J, with 10 bases between. The CDR3 is 15 amino acids. The CDR3 nucleotides are TGTGCCAGCAGCTTAGAGGGCGGACAGACAGATACGCAGTATTTT. Its translation: CASSLEGGQTDTQYF.

In its sample, this clonotype was seen many times. J is TRBJ2-7 and V is TRBV28; no clear D. Germline CDR1 reads MDHEN; CDR2 reads SYDVKM. The CDR3 has 13 residues. With 1 base removed from V and 6 bases from J, the gap between germline ends came to 10 bases. The CDR3, as DNA: TGTGCCAGCAGTTTATTGGGTGCAGGCGAGCAGTACTTC. Amino acids: CASSLLGAGEQYF. Using reference TRBV28 and TRBJ2-7 for the parts outside the CDR3, the full variable domain is DVKVTQSSRYLVKRTGEKVFLECVQDMDHENMFWYRQDPGLGLRLIYFSYDVKMKEKGDIPEGYSVSREKKERFSLILESASTNQTSMYLCASSLLGAGEQYFGPGTRLTVT.

This clonotype turned up a few times. The chain links TRBV19 to TRBJ2-2, with TRBD2 matching 10 bases. Germline CDR1 reads LNHDA; CDR2 reads SQIVND (reference sequence). V gave up 10 bases and J gave up 6 bases; unmatched junction bases: 5. The CDR3 runs to 13 residues. The CDR3: CATQGLAPGELFF. The CDR3 coding sequence is TGTGCCACCCAGGGACTAGCGCCCGGGGAGCTGTTTTTT. The full variable domain, completed using reference TRBV19 and TRBJ2-2, is DGGITQSPKYLFRKEGQNVTLSCEQNLNHDAMYWYRQDPGQGLRLIYYSQIVNDFQKGDIAEGYSVSREKKESFPLTVTSAQKNPTAFYLCATQGLAPGELFFGEGSRLTVL.

This clonotype was found many times. The chain uses TRBV20-1 and TRBJ2-3; D tentatively fits TRBD1 or TRBD2 (7 bases each). The CDR3 totals 15 residues. Germline V lookup: CDR1 DFQATT, CDR2 SNEGSKA (reference sequence). The germline V and J ends were trimmed by 3 bases and 0 bases, with 13 bases remaining between them. The CDR3 DNA is TGCAGTGCTAGCCCAGGGGGGGTGAGCACAGATACGCAGTATTTT. This codes for CSASPGGVSTDTQYF.

CDR3 coding DNA: TGCGCCAGCAGTGGACAGGGTAGAGGCTCCTACGAGCAGTACTTC. Translating gives CASSGQGRGSYEQYF. This chain uses TRBV10-1 with TRBJ2-7; 7 nucleotides agree with TRBD1. Looked up from germline, CDR1 is WNHNN and CDR2 is SYGVQD (reference sequence). The CDR3 sequence is 15 residues long. Germline trimming cut 4 bases from V and 0 bases from J; bases unmatched to any gene: 6.

This clonotype was counted ten times or more. The chain joins TRBV11-2 to TRBJ2-1; D perhaps matches TRBD2 (6 bases). Germline V gives CDR1 SGHAT, CDR2 FQNNGV. The CDR3 has 15 amino acids. Between the trimmed V and J ends, which lost 8 bases and 3 bases, there was a span of 17 bases. Here the CDR3 reads CASSERGDVYNEQFF. The CDR3 nucleotides are TGTGCCAGCTCCGAGCGCGGGGACGTCTACAATGAGCAGTTCTTC.

There are many counts of this clonotype. V gene TRBV7-2 combines with J gene TRBJ1-1; TRBD1 is a possible D gene (5 bases). V lost 1 base and J lost 3, with 12 bases in between. This CDR3 is 15 amino acids long. In germline, CDR1 is SGHTA, CDR2 FQGNSA. The CDR3 DNA follows: TGTGCCAGCAGCTTAGGGGGGACGTTTTACACTGAAGCTTTCTTT. Protein sequence: CASSLGGTFYTEAFF.

This clonotype occurred many times. The rearrangement uses TRBV20-1 and TRBJ1-2; D gene unclear. V dropped 3 bases and J dropped 5 bases, with 13 bases sitting between them. The CDR3 consists of 13 residues. The germline gives CDR1 DFQATT, CDR2 SNEGSKA (reference sequence). This chain's CDR3 is CSARGGLPYGYTF. The CDR3 DNA reads TGCAGTGCTAGGGGCGGACTGCCGTATGGCTACACCTTC.

This clonotype was picked up many times. One junction end disagrees with the germline gene, perhaps due to a read error. The rearrangement uses TRBV5-1 and TRBJ2-7, with D perhaps TRBD1 (5 bases). Germline-derived CDR1 and CDR2 are SGHRS and YFSETQ. This CDR3 has 14 residues. In nucleotides, the CDR3 is TGCGCCAGCAGCTTGGAGGTAGGGGCCTATGAGCAGTACTTC. It encodes CASSLEVGAYEQYF.

As regards this clonotype: One base away lies a much larger clone, so this may be a sequencing read error. J is TRBJ1-1 and V is TRBV5-1; 7 bases are a match to TRBD1. CDR3 length: 14 residues. CDR1 is SGHRS and CDR2 is YFSETQ in the germline V gene. CDR3: CAGRMGQTNTEAFF. Here the CDR3 DNA reads TGCGCCGGCAGAATGGGACAGACGAACACTGAAGCTTTCTTT.

The rearrangement links TRBV3-1 to TRBJ2-7; possible D gene TRBD2, 6 bases. The CDR3 totals 15 residues. Trimming removed 4 bases from V and 3 bases from J, with 16 bases in between. Germline CDR1 LGHDT, CDR2 YNNKEL (reference sequence). This CDR3 is CASSLQGGGIYEQYF. As DNA, the CDR3 is TGTGCCAGCAGCCTTCAGGGTGGGGGGATCTACGAGCAGTACTTC.